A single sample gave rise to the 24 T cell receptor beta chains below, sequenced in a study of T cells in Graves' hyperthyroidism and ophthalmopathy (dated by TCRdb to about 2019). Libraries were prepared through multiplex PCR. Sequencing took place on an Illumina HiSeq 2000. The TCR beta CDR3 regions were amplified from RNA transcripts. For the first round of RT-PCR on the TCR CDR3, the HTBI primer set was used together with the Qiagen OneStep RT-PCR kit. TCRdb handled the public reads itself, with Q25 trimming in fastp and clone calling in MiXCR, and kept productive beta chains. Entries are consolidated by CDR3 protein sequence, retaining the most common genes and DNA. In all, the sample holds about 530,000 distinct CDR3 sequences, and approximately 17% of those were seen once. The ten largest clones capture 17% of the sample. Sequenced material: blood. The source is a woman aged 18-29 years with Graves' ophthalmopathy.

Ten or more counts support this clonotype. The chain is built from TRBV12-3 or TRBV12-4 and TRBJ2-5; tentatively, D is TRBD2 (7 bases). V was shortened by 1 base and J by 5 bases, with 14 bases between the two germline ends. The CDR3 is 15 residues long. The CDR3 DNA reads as TGTGCCAGCAGTTTAGACAACAGGGAGGGGGAGACCCAGTACTTC. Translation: CASSLDNREGETQYF.

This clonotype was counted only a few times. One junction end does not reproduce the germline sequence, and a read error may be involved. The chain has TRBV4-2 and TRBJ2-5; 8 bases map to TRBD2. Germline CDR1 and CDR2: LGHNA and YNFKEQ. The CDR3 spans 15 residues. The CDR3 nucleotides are TGTGCCAACAGCCATACGCGGGGGGACCAAGAGACCCAGTACTTC. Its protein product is CANSHTRGDQETQYF.

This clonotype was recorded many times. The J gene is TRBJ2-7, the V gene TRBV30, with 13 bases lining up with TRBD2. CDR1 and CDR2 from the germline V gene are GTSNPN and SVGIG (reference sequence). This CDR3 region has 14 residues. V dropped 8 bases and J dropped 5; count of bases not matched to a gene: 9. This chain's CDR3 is CATGTSGIPDEQYF. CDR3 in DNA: TGTGCCACCGGGACTAGCGGGATACCCGACGAGCAGTACTTC.

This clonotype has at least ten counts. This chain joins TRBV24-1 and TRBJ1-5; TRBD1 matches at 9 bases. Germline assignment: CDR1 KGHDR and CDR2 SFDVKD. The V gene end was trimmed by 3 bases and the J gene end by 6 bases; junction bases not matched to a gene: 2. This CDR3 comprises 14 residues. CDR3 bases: TGTGCCACCAGTGATGACAGGGGGTCTCAGCCCCAGCATTTT. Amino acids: CATSDDRGSQPQHF.

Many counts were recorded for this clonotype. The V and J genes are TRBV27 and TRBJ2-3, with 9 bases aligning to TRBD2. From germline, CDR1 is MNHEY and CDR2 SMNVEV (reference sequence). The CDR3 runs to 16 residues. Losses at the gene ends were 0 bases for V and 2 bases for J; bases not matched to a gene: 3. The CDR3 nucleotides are TGTGCCAGCAGTTTATCTAGCGGGAGCAACACAGATACGCAGTATTTT. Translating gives CASSLSSGSNTDTQYF.

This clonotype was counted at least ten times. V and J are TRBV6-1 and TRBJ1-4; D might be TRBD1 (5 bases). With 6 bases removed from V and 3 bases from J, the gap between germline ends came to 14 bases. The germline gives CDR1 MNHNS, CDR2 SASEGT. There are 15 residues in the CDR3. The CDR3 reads CASRGGGAANEKLFF. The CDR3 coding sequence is TGTGCCAGCAGGGGCGGCGGGGCCGCTAATGAAAAACTGTTTTTT.

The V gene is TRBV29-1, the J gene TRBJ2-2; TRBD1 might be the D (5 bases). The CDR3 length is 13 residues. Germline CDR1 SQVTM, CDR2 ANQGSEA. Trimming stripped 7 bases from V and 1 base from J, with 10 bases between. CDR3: CSADQGNTGELFF. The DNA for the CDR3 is TGCAGCGCAGACCAGGGGAACACCGGGGAGCTGTTTTTT.

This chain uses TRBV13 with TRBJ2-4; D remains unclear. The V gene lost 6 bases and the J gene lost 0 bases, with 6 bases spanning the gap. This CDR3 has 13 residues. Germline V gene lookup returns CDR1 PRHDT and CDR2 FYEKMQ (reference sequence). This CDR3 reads CASRQLAKNIQYF. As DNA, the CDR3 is TGTGCCAGCAGGCAGCTAGCCAAAAACATTCAGTACTTC.

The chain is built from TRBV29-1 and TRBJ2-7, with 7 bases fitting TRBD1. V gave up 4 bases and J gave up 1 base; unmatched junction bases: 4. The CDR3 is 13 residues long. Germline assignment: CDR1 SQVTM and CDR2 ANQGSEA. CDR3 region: CSVGLQGSYEQYF. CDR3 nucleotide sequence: TGCAGCGTTGGTTTACAGGGGTCCTACGAGCAGTACTTC.

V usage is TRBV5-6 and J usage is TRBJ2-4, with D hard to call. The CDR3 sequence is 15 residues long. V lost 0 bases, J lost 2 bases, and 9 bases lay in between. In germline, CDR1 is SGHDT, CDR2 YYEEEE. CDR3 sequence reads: CASSLGPRPKNIQYF. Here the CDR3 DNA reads TGTGCCAGCAGCTTGGGCCCCCGACCCAAAAACATTCAGTACTTC.

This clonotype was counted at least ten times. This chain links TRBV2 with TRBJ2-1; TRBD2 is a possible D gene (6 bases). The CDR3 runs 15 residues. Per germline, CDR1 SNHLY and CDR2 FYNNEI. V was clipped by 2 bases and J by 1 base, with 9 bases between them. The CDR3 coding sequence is TGTGCCAGCAGTGAATATGGGGGGTCCTACAATGAGCAGTTCTTC. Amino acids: CASSEYGGSYNEQFF. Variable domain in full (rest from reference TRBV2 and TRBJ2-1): EPEVTQTPSHQVTQMGQEVILRCVPISNHLYFYWYRQILGQKVEFLVSFYNNEISEKSEIFDDQFSVERPDGSNFTLKIRSTKLEDSAMYFCASSEYGGSYNEQFFGPGTRLTVL.

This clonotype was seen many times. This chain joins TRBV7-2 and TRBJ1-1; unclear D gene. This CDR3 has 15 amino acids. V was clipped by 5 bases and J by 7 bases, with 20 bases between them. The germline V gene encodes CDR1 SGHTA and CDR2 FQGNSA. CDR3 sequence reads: CASSPPGWRRLEAFF. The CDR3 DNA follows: TGTGCCAGCAGCCCCCCGGGGTGGCGTCGTCTTGAAGCTTTCTTT.

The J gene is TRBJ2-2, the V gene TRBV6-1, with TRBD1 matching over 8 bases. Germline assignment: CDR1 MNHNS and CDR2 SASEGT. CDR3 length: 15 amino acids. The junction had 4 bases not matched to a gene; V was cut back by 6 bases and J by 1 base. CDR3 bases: TGTGCCAGCAGCTCGGGACAGGAGAACACCGGGGAGCTGTTTTTT. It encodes CASSSGQENTGELFF.

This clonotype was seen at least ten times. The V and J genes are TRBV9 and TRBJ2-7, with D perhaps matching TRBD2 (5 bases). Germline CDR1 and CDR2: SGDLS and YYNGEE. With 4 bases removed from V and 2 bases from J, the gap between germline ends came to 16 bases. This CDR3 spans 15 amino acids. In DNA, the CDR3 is TGTGCCAGCAGCTTTTCGATGGGAGAGGCCTACGAGCAGTACTTC. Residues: CASSFSMGEAYEQYF.

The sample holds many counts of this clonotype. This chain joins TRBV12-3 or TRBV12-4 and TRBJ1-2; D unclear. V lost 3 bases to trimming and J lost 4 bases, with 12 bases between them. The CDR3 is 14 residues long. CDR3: CASSLERAVYGYTF. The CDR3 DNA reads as TGTGCCAGCAGTTTGGAGAGGGCGGTCTATGGCTACACCTTC.

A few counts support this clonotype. CDR3 nucleotides: TGCAGTGCTAGAGATGCGGGGAAGGGCTACAATGAGCAGTTCTTC. As protein: CSARDAGKGYNEQFF. The genes are TRBV20-1 and TRBJ2-1, with D perhaps TRBD2 (6 bases). Germline V gene sequence: CDR1 DFQATT, CDR2 SNEGSKA (reference sequence). V lost 0 bases and J lost 3, with 12 bases in between. The CDR3 spans 15 residues.

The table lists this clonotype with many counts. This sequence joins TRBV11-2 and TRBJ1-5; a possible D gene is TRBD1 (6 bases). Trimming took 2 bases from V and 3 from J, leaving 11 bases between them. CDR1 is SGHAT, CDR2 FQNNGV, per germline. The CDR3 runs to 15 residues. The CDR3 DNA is TGTGCCAGCAGCTTATTAGGGGGATCCAATCAGCCCCAGCATTTT. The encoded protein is CASSLLGGSNQPQHF.

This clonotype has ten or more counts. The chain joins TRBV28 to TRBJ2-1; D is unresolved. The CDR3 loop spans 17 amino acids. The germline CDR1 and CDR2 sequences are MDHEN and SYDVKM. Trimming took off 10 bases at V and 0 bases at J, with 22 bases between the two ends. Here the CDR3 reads CATRPDTDHPSYNEQFF. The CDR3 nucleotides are TGTGCCACCCGGCCGGATACTGACCACCCCTCCTACAATGAGCAGTTCTTC. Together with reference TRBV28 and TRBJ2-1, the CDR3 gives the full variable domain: DVKVTQSSRYLVKRTGEKVFLECVQDMDHENMFWYRQDPGLGLRLIYFSYDVKMKEKGDIPEGYSVSREKKERFSLILESASTNQTSMYLCATRPDTDHPSYNEQFFGPGTRLTVL.

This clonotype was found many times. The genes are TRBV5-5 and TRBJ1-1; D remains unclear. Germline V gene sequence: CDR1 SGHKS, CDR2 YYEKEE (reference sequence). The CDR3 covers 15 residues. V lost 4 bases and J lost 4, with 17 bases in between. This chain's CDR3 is CASSPLGRLGTEAFF. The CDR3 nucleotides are TGTGCCAGCAGCCCACTCGGACGGCTGGGCACTGAAGCTTTCTTT.

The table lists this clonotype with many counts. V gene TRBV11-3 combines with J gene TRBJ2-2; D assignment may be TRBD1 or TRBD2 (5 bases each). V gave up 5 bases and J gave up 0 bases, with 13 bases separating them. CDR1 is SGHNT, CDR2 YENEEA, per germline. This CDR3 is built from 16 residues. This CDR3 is CASSAEGMANTGELFF. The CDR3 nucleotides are TGTGCCAGCAGCGCAGAGGGGATGGCGAACACCGGGGAGCTGTTTTTT.

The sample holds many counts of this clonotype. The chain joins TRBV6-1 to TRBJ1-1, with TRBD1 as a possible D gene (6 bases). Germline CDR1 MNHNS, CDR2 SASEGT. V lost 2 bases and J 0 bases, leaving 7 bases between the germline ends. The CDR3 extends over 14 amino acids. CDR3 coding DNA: TGTGCCAGCAGTGAACCAGGGGTGAACACTGAAGCTTTCTTT. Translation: CASSEPGVNTEAFF.

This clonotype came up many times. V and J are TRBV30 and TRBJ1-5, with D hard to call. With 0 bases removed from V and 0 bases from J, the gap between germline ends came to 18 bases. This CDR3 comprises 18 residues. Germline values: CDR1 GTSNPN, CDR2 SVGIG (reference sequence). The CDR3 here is CAWSVGQRLTNSNQPQHF. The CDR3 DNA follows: TGTGCCTGGAGTGTCGGGCAGCGACTAACAAATAGCAATCAGCCCCAGCATTTT.

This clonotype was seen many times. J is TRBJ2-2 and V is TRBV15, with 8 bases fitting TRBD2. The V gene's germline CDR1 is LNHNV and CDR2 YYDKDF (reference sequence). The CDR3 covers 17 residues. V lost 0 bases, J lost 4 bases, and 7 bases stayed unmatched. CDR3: CATSRDRQAGVTGELFF. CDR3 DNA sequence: TGTGCCACCAGCAGAGATAGGCAAGCGGGAGTCACCGGGGAGCTGTTTTTT.

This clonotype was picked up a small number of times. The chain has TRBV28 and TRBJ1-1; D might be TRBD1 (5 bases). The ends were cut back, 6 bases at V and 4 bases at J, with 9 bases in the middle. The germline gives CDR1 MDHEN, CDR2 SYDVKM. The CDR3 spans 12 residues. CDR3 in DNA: TGTGCCAGCAGGCAGGGTAGCACTGAAGCTTTCTTT. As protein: CASRQGSTEAFF.